Listed below are T cell receptor beta chains from one sample, sequenced in a study of cytomegalovirus exposure and HLA in healthy donors. Measured with immunoSEQ multiplex PCR; TCRdb has only the in-frame clones, and not every one. This table has about 200,000 clones, roughly 85% appearing once. Sequencing was performed on PBMCs. The receptors shown here come from a woman between 50 and 59 years old in good health and CMV-seronegative. The CDR3 runs from the conserved cysteine through the conserved F or W. A D gene is named only where the DNA matches it firmly. Expanded clones are given a class, and other clones once, few, many or no size at all.

d_gene | j_gene | v_gene | abundance | CDR3aa | CDR3nt
. | TRBJ1-2 | TRBV28 | . | CASSPNHGYTF | TGTGCCAGCAGTCCCAATCATGGCTACACCTTC
TRBD1 | TRBJ1-5 | TRBV5-1 | . | CASSLGTGPLNQPQHF | TGCGCCAGCAGCTTGGGGACAGGGCCCCTTAATCAGCCCCAGCATTTT
. | TRBJ1-2 | TRBV28 | . | CASASSLYGYTF | TGTGCCAGCGCCTCCAGTCTCTATGGCTACACCTTC
. | TRBJ2-5 | TRBV7-6 | once | CASSLAPGEETQYF | TGTGCCAGCAGCTTAGCCCCGGGGGAAGAGACCCAGTACTTC
TRBD2 | TRBJ2-1 | TRBV18 | . | CASSPSGGISYNEQFF | TGTGCCAGCTCACCCTCGGGGGGAATCTCCTACAATGAGCAGTTCTTC
TRBD1 | TRBJ1-4 | TRBV6-5 | . | CASLRDSGEKLFF | TGTGCCAGTCTACGGGACAGTGGAGAAAAACTGTTTTTT
. | TRBJ2-1 | TRBV7-9 | . | CASSARQVVGLVF | TGTGCCAGCAGCGCTAGACAGGTGGTGGGTTTGGTCTTC
TRBD2 | TRBJ2-1 | TRBV7-6 | . | CASSSFSGNAYNEQFF | TGTGCCAGCAGCTCATTTAGCGGGAATGCCTACAATGAGCAGTTCTTC
TRBD2 | TRBJ2-1 | TRBV5-1 | once | CASSFEPAGLAGNEQFF | TGCGCCAGCAGCTTTGAACCCGCGGGACTAGCCGGCAATGAGCAGTTCTTC
. | TRBJ1-3 | TRBV10-3 | . | CAISESSIGAGNTIYF | TGTGCCATCAGTGAGTCGAGTATAGGGGCTGGAAACACCATATATTTT
. | TRBJ2-3 | TRBV5-1 | few | CASCMSGTDTQYF | TGCGCCAGCTGTATGTCGGGGACAGATACGCAGTATTTT
. | TRBJ1-1 | TRBV7-9 | . | CASSSTGATEAFF | TGTGCCAGCAGCTCGACAGGAGCCACTGAAGCTTTCTTT
TRBD1 | TRBJ2-6 | TRBV18 | . | CASSLITGTGNSGANVLTF | TGTGCCAGCTCACTGATAACCGGGACAGGGAACTCTGGGGCCAACGTCCTGACTTTC
TRBD1 | TRBJ1-2 | TRBV5-4 | . | CASSPGTGAIGGYTF | TGTGCCAGCAGCCCGGGGACAGGGGCTATCGGTGGCTACACCTTC
TRBD2 | TRBJ2-1 | TRBV6-1 | . | CASDGTSGSYNEQFF | TGTGCCTCGGATGGTACTAGCGGGAGCTACAATGAGCAGTTCTTC
TRBD1 | TRBJ2-7 | TRBV28 | . | CASSLTGGPFYEQYF | TGTGCCAGCAGTTTGACAGGGGGACCCTTTTACGAGCAGTACTTC
TRBD2 | TRBJ2-7 | TRBV4-3 | . | CASSQGASGLYEQYF | TGCGCCAGCAGCCAAGGCGCTAGCGGTCTCTACGAGCAGTACTTC
. | TRBJ1-1 | TRBV25-1 | few | CASRGQVNTEAFF | TGTGCCAGCAGGGGGCAGGTGAACACTGAAGCTTTCTTT
. | TRBJ1-5 | TRBV7-3 | . | CASSPAGPSNQPQHF | TGTGCCAGCAGTCCAGCAGGTCCGAGCAATCAGCCCCAGCATTTT
. | TRBJ2-7 | TRBV27 | . | CASSLRGLARDEQYF | TGTGCCAGCAGTTTAAGGGGACTGGCCCGTGACGAGCAGTACTTC
. | TRBJ2-3 | TRBV18 | . | CASSPGPGVSTDTQYF | TGTGCCAGCTCACCGGGCCCGGGGGTCAGCACAGATACGCAGTATTTT
TRBD2 | TRBJ2-1 | TRBV7-8 | . | CASRRREGHYEQFF | TGTGCCAGCAGAAGACGGGAGGGCCATTATGAGCAGTTCTTC
. | TRBJ1-4 | TRBV4-3 | . | CASSAQGRVEKLFF | TGCGCCAGCTCGGCCCAGGGGCGGGTTGAAAAACTGTTTTTT
TRBD2 | TRBJ2-3 | TRBV6-6 | . | CASSLTSGRAFATQYF | TGTGCCAGCAGCCTGACTAGCGGGAGGGCCTTCGCTACGCAGTATTTT
TRBD1 | TRBJ1-1 | TRBV11-2 | once | CASSWPGQSYEAFF | TGTGCCAGCAGCTGGCCGGGACAGTCCTATGAAGCTTTCTTT
. | TRBJ1-4 | TRBV19 | . | CASTQEGAAREKLFF | TGTGCCAGTACCCAGGAAGGGGCCGCGAGGGAAAAACTGTTTTTT
. | TRBJ2-7 | TRBV5-4 | . | CASSHFTGDSYEQYF | TGTGCCAGCAGCCATTTCACAGGAGACTCCTACGAGCAGTACTTC
TRBD2 | TRBJ2-2 | TRBV7-3 | few | CASSLRAGGPSGELFF | TGTGCCAGCAGCTTACGGGCGGGAGGGCCTTCCGGGGAGCTGTTTTTT
TRBD2 | TRBJ2-1 | TRBV5-6 | . | CASSSVTSGDYNEQFF | TGTGCCAGCAGCTCGGTGACTAGCGGGGATTACAATGAGCAGTTCTTC
TRBD1 | TRBJ1-1 | TRBV2 | . | CASSYRGHTEAFF | TGTGCCAGCAGTTACAGGGGGCACACTGAAGCTTTCTTT
. | TRBJ2-7 | TRBV5-5 | once | CASSPRRAALPFSYEQYF | TGTGCCAGCAGCCCCCGCAGGGCAGCCCTCCCCTTCTCCTACGAGCAGTACTTC
. | TRBJ1-2 | TRBV10-2 | . | CASSDPGVSGYTF | TGCGCCAGCAGTGACCCGGGGGTTAGTGGCTACACCTTC
. | TRBJ2-1 | TRBV7-8 | . | CASSQDYPNNEQFF | TGTGCCAGCAGCCAGGACTATCCAAACAATGAGCAGTTCTTC
. | TRBJ2-7 | TRBV27 | . | CATSGSVSPYEQYF | TGTGCCACCTCCGGTAGCGTCTCACCCTACGAGCAGTACTTC
TRBD1 | TRBJ2-2 | TRBV7-2 | . | CASSPGTATGELFF | TGTGCCAGCAGCCCTGGGACAGCTACCGGGGAGCTGTTTTTT
. | TRBJ2-7 | TRBV28 | . | CASSLGGYSYEQYF | TGTGCCAGCAGTTTAGGCGGTTACTCCTACGAGCAGTACTTC
TRBD1 | TRBJ2-1 | TRBV29-1 | once | CSVDRGQSNEQFF | TGCAGCGTAGACAGGGGGCAATCCAATGAGCAGTTCTTC
. | TRBJ2-5 | TRBV2 | . | CASSVVRETQYF | TGTGCCAGCAGTGTGGTGAGGGAGACCCAGTACTTC
TRBD1 | TRBJ2-1 | TRBV19 | few | CASSTGGYNEQFF | TGTGCCAGTAGTACAGGGGGCTACAATGAGCAGTTCTTC
TRBD2 | TRBJ2-1 | TRBV7-6 | once | CASSSTGTTLNEQFF | TGTGCCAGCAGCTCAACCGGGACTACTCTCAATGAGCAGTTCTTC
. | TRBJ2-1 | TRBV28 | . | CASSLMGLSYNEQFF | TGTGCCAGCAGCCTAATGGGACTTTCCTACAATGAGCAGTTCTTC
TRBD1 | TRBJ1-1 | TRBV7-2 | . | CASSFTDRGSTEAFF | TGTGCCAGCAGCTTTACCGACAGGGGGAGTACTGAAGCTTTCTTT
. | TRBJ2-1 | TRBV9 | once | CASSGDSPGLHNEQFF | TGTGCCAGCAGCGGGGACTCTCCTGGGCTCCACAATGAGCAGTTCTTC
TRBD1 | TRBJ2-7 | TRBV2 | once | CASRGTGLYEQYF | TGTGCCAGCAGAGGGACAGGGCTGTACGAGCAGTACTTC